Listed below are T cell receptor beta chains from one sample, sequenced in a study of beta chain features in type 1 diabetes. Generated by immunoSEQ multiplex PCR, the TCRdb table keeps only in-frame clones and is missing some. Of 200,000 to 250,000 clones listed, 11% to 15% were seen once; the top ten hold approximately 0.024%. Sequences were obtained from naive CD4+ T cells from blood. The receptors stem from a woman aged 40 to 55 in good health. The CDR3 runs from the conserved cysteine through the conserved F or W. The D gene is left open where the match is weak. The size of a clone is reported for some rows only, either as once, few or many, or as a class for expanded clones.

>TRBJ1-2|TRBD1|-|TRBV19
CASTPDRGEGGYTF
TGTGCCAGTACCCCCGACAGGGGGGAGGGCGGCTACACCTTC
>TRBJ1-6|-|-|TRBV4-3
CASSQDVSSGLGNNSPLHF
TGCGCCAGCAGCCAAGATGTGTCAAGCGGACTCGGGAATAATTCACCCCTCCACTTT
>TRBJ1-5|-|-|TRBV6-5
CASANPAGNQPQHF
TGTGCCAGCGCGAACCCGGCGGGCAATCAGCCCCAGCATTTT
>TRBJ2-5|-|-|TRBV4-1
CASSQDGRVQETQYF
TGCGCCAGCAGCCAAGATGGCAGGGTCCAAGAGACCCAGTACTTC
>TRBJ1-3|-|-|TRBV5-4
CATGGGTSGNTIYF
TGTGCCACCGGGGGGGGCACCTCTGGAAACACCATATATTTT
>TRBJ2-3|TRBD2|few|TRBV18
CASSPALAKDTQYF
TGTGCCAGCTCACCGGCACTAGCGAAAGATACGCAGTATTTT
>TRBJ2-5|TRBD1|few|TRBV5-8
CASSSGSYRGETQYF
TGTGCCAGCAGCTCGGGCAGTTACAGGGGCGAGACCCAGTACTTC
>TRBJ2-6|-|few|TRBV7-2
CASSRGASGANVLTF
TGTGCCAGCAGCCGGGGGGCCTCTGGGGCCAACGTCCTGACTTTC
>TRBJ1-3|-|few|TRBV7-2
CASSPKDSRSGNTIYF
TGTGCCAGCAGCCCCAAGGACAGCCGCTCTGGAAACACCATATATTTT
>TRBJ2-5|-|-|TRBV20-1
CSASHEETQYF
TGCAGTGCTAGCCATGAAGAGACCCAGTACTTC
>TRBJ1-1|-|few|TRBV18
CASSPQGPSTEAFF
TGTGCCAGCTCACCCCAGGGGCCGAGCACTGAAGCTTTCTTT
>TRBJ1-3|-|-|TRBV7-2
CASSSRDRFSGNTIYF
TGTGCCAGCAGCTCCCGAGACAGGTTCTCTGGAAACACCATATATTTT
>TRBJ1-1|-|-|TRBV6-5
CASRDRDTKNTEAFF
TGTGCCAGCAGGGACCGGGACACAAAGAACACTGAAGCTTTCTTT
>TRBJ2-7|TRBD1|-|TRBV18
CASSSTGPHEQYF
TGTGCCAGCTCATCGACAGGGCCCCACGAGCAGTACTTC
>TRBJ2-2|TRBD1|-|TRBV19
CASKPGQGSGELFF
TGTGCCAGTAAACCGGGACAGGGTTCCGGGGAGCTGTTTTTT
>TRBJ1-6|-|few|TRBV6-5
CASRPPGSTPLHF
TGTGCCAGCAGGCCCCCGGGTTCGACGCCCCTCCACTTT
>TRBJ2-7|TRBD1|-|TRBV5-1
CASSPVGQGREQYF
TGCGCCAGCAGCCCTGTGGGACAGGGAAGGGAGCAGTACTTC